The clone carrying this T cell receptor beta chain has a count of ten or more. The target antigen is unknown. Among the patients, none had received any treatment before thyroid surgery. In the original workflow: In papillary thyroid cancer, a distant-metastasis classifier was built using CDR3 differences across clinicopathological groups. From the PCR reads, TCRdb re-called clones with MiXCR. Clone size and V and J calls follow TCRdb, not the original study. The data show 30,000 to 40,000 clones, around 32% seen once. The source of the sample is a study of metastatic and nonmetastatic thyroid tumors. Study-level findings and limits: It was reported that TCR beta diversity was significantly higher in malignant thyroid tumors than benign nodules, in blood and tumor.

This receptor was obtained from a female donor with papillary thyroid cancer or a benign thyroid nodule (not recorded which). Some clones in this sample may be carry-over from other donors' samples. The sequenced material came from blood.

The CDR3 DNA reads TGTGCCAGCAGTTCCCAACCCTTCGGGACTGAAGCTTTCTTT. This encodes CASSSQPFGTEAFF. V and J are TRBV6-1 and TRBJ1-1; D is unresolved. This CDR3 is built from 14 residues. V gave up 5 bases and J gave up 5 bases, with 15 bases separating them. The germline V gene has CDR1 MNHNS and CDR2 SASEGT.